The 12 T cell receptor beta chains below come from one sample, sequenced in a study of a mutant IDH1 vaccine in newly diagnosed glioma. Time point here: week 23, last vaccination. The study gave 300 ug of mutant IDH1 20-mer peptide per vaccine dose, with topical imiquimod. This table comes from immunoSEQ multiplex PCR, and its TCRdb copy is limited to in-frame clones, with some not included. The sample gives some 29,000 clones, approximately 78% of which show up once; 17% is in the top ten. No cognate antigen is known for these TCRs. Sample: PBMCs, taken from a glioma patient whose treatment included an IDH1 peptide vaccine. The receptors were sampled from a woman aged 30 to 39 with glioma.

This clone has just a few counts. CDR3 loop: CASSVQQGTGYTF. The DNA for the CDR3 is TGTGCCAGCAGTGTACAACAGGGGACTGGCTACACCTTC. The chain joins TRBV2 to TRBJ1-2; 7 bases match TRBD1. J lost 7 bases, V lost 4 bases, and 6 bases had no gene match. The germline V gene encodes CDR1 SNHLY and CDR2 FYNNEI. CDR3 length: 13 amino acids.

The V gene is TRBV4-1, the J gene TRBJ1-5, with 7 positions matching TRBD1. The V segment lost 4 bases and the J segment 3 bases; nucleotides outside the gene matches: 9. This CDR3 has 16 amino acids. Germline V gene data show CDR1 as MGHRA and CDR2 as YSYEKL. The CDR3 region has the DNA TGCGCCAGCAGCCGTTCCGGGACAGAGATCAATCAGCCCCAGCATTTT. Translation gives CASSRSGTEINQPQHF.

The V and J genes are TRBV6-1 and TRBJ2-6; D ambiguous. CDR3 length equals 13 residues. Germline V gene sequence: CDR1 MNHNS, CDR2 SASEGT. With 7 bases removed from V and 1 base from J, the gap between germline ends came to 5 bases. The CDR3 sequence: CASMRSGANVLTF. CDR3 nucleotides: TGTGCCAGCATGAGGTCTGGGGCCAACGTCCTGACTTTC.

This clone appeared a single time. V gene TRBV2 combines with J gene TRBJ2-3; 10 bases agree with TRBD2. V gave up 3 bases and J gave up 1 base; unmatched junction bases: 1. There are 15 residues in the CDR3. CDR1 SNHLY and CDR2 FYNNEI come from the germline V gene. DNA of the CDR3: TGTGCCAGCAGTGACCTAGCGGGGGGCACAGATACGCAGTATTTT. This sequence encodes CASSDLAGGTDTQYF.

The chain is built from TRBV19 and TRBJ1-5; 7 bases line up with TRBD1. Trimming removed 7 bases from V and 3 bases from J; junction bases left unmatched: 12. This CDR3 spans 16 amino acids. In germline, CDR1 is LNHDA, CDR2 SQIVND (reference sequence). The CDR3 loop reads CASTGQVGMDNQPQHF. The CDR3 region has the DNA TGTGCCAGTACAGGACAGGTTGGTATGGACAATCAGCCCCAGCATTTT.

The chain joins TRBV18 to TRBJ1-1; possibly TRBD1 for D (5 bases). This CDR3 has 14 residues. CDR1 and CDR2 (germline): KGHSH, LQKENI. Trimming cost V 4 bases and J 0 bases, with 9 bases left between them. The CDR3 DNA reads TGTGCCAGCTCACTGACAGAGATGAACACTGAAGCTTTCTTT. This sequence encodes CASSLTEMNTEAFF.

V and J are TRBV4-2 and TRBJ2-5; D is unresolved. CDR3 length: 15 residues. Germline V CDR1 and CDR2: LGHNA, YNFKEQ. The germline V and J ends were trimmed by 1 base and 1 base, with 10 bases remaining between them. This CDR3 is CASSQVVGIQETQYF. The DNA for the CDR3 is TGTGCCAGCAGCCAAGTGGTGGGAATCCAAGAGACCCAGTACTTC.

The table lists this clone with a count of one. This sequence joins TRBV6-5 and TRBJ1-3; D gene ambiguous. CDR3 length: 15 amino acids. CDR1 and CDR2 from the germline V gene are MNHEY and SVGAGI. Trimming shortened V by 8 bases and J by 0 bases, and 14 bases separated the two germline ends. The CDR3 nucleotides read TGTGCCAGCGCACCCTATGAGAGCTCTGGAAACACCATATATTTT. Its translation is CASAPYESSGNTIYF.

The rearrangement links TRBV5-1 to TRBJ2-7; 7 positions match TRBD1. The CDR3 contains 17 residues. V lost 0 bases and J lost 4; bases outside the gene matches: 13. Germline CDR1 SGHRS, CDR2 YFSETQ. The CDR3 region is CASSLDPLRGPAYEQYF. The DNA for the CDR3 is TGCGCCAGCAGCTTGGACCCCTTAAGGGGGCCGGCGTACGAGCAGTACTTC.

This rearrangement joins TRBV11-2 to TRBJ1-2, with 11 nucleotides matching TRBD1. J gave up 8 bases and V 6 bases, and 17 bases lay outside the gene matches. The CDR3 consists of 17 residues. Per germline, CDR1 SGHAT and CDR2 FQNNGV. The CDR3 here is CASRVPRDRGEQKGYTF. The CDR3 region has the DNA TGTGCCAGCAGAGTACCCCGGGACAGGGGGGAGCAAAAGGGCTACACCTTC. The whole variable domain, filled in from reference TRBV11-2 and TRBJ1-2, reads EAGVAQSPRYKIIEKRQSVAFWCNPISGHATLYWYQQILGQGPKLLIQFQNNGVVDDSQLPKDRFSAERLKGVDSTLKIQPAKLEDSAVYLCASRVPRDRGEQKGYTFGSGTRLTVV.

The rearrangement links TRBV7-2 to TRBJ1-6, with 8 positions matching TRBD1. V lost 4 bases, J lost 9 bases, and 8 bases stayed unmatched. The CDR3 runs 15 residues. Germline V gene data show CDR1 as SGHTA and CDR2 as FQGNSA. The CDR3 reads CASSSTGQGASPLHF. Here the CDR3 DNA reads TGTGCCAGCAGCTCGACAGGACAGGGAGCTTCACCCCTCCACTTT.

V and J are TRBV10-3 and TRBJ2-5; D is unresolved. The V end lost 11 bases, the J end lost 5 bases, and 12 bases lay between the germline ends. Per the germline V gene, CDR1 is ENHRY and CDR2 is SYGVKD. This CDR3 has 11 amino acids. DNA for the CDR3: TGTGCCGTCTCCAGTCTTGAGACCCAGTACTTC. It specifies CAVSSLETQYF.